The 29 T cell receptor beta chains in this list originate from one sample, sequenced in a study of human thymus T cells. Method: immunoSEQ multiplex PCR; TCRdb's copy keeps in-frame clones and lacks some. The sample has under 95,000 clones, 90% to 95% seen once; the top ten hold under 0.04%. In corrective heart surgery, resections were taken, and these provided the thymus tissue. The material sequenced was thymus tissue. Receptors were obtained from a girl under three years old with a congenital heart defect but otherwise immunologically healthy.

The chain's CDR3 is CASSWRTGCNEKLFF. The CDR3 region has the DNA TGCGCCAGCAGCTGGAGGACAGGGTGTAATGAAAAACTGTTTTTT. This chain connects TRBV5-1 to TRBJ1-4; 8 bases are a match to TRBD1. V lost 3 bases to trimming and J lost 4 bases; unmatched junction nucleotides: 5. Looked up from germline, CDR1 is SGHRS and CDR2 is YFSETQ. The CDR3 sequence is 15 residues long.

This chain links TRBV7-9 with TRBJ2-3; a weak D match, TRBD2 (5 bases). The germline V and J ends were trimmed by 5 bases and 6 bases, with 24 bases remaining between them. The length of the CDR3 is 17 residues. Germline CDR1 reads SEHNR; CDR2 reads FQNEAQ (reference sequence). CDR3 bases: TGTGCCAGCAGCCCACTCTTAGCGTGGCTGGACCCGGATACGCAGTATTTT. Translated, it gives CASSPLLAWLDPDTQYF.

This chain uses TRBV28 with TRBJ2-6; D may be TRBD1 (5 bases). The ends were cut back, 6 bases at V and 0 bases at J, with 15 bases in the middle. The CDR3 loop spans 17 amino acids. CDR1 is MDHEN, CDR2 SYDVKM, per germline. This chain's CDR3 is CASSTSGHPSGANVLTF. The CDR3 nucleotides are TGTGCCAGCAGCACCTCCGGACACCCCTCTGGGGCCAACGTCCTGACTTTC.

The J gene is TRBJ2-5, the V gene TRBV30; D is unclear. The CDR3 is made up of 12 amino acids. V lost 1 base to trimming and J lost 5 bases, with 8 bases between them. CDR1 is GTSNPN, CDR2 SVGIG, per germline (reference sequence). This chain's CDR3 is CAWSGSRETQYF. The CDR3 region has the DNA TGTGCCTGGAGTGGCAGTCGGGAGACCCAGTACTTC. Drawing the rest from reference TRBV30 and TRBJ2-5, the complete variable domain is SQTIHQWPATLVQPVGSPLSLECTVEGTSNPNLYWYRQAAGRGLQLLFYSVGIGQISSEVPQNLSASRPQDRQFILSSKKLLLSDSGFYLCAWSGSRETQYFGPGTRLLVL.

This clone was counted a single time. The chain combines TRBV4-1 with TRBJ2-3; D gene uncertain. Per the germline V gene, CDR1 is MGHRA and CDR2 is YSYEKL. The V end was cut by 0 bases, the J end by 0 bases, with 13 bases between. CDR3 length: 17 amino acids. The CDR3 nucleotides are TGCGCCAGCAGCCAAGATCGAGAGGTTACTAGCACAGATACGCAGTATTTT. It translates to CASSQDREVTSTDTQYF.

The chain recombines TRBV5-1 with TRBJ2-3; 9 bases are a match to TRBD2. Germline values: CDR1 SGHRS, CDR2 YFSETQ. The J segment lost 2 bases and the V segment lost 3 bases, leaving 13 bases of the junction unmatched. CDR3 length equals 18 residues. The CDR3 bases are TGCGCCAGCAGCTGGAGGGGTAGCGGGAGCAGGGCCACAGATACGCAGTATTTT. Translating gives CASSWRGSGSRATDTQYF.

V usage is TRBV4-1 and J usage is TRBJ2-7, with a possible D match to TRBD2 (6 bases). V was pared by 1 base and J by 2 bases, with 18 bases between. This CDR3 is built from 17 residues. Germline V CDR1 and CDR2: MGHRA, YSYEKL. The CDR3 DNA reads as TGCGCCAGCAGCCAAGTAGGCCGGGCTAGCGACCCCTACGAGCAGTACTTC. Translating it yields CASSQVGRASDPYEQYF.

The J gene is TRBJ2-7, the V gene TRBV7-9; 9 positions agree with TRBD2. CDR1 is SEHNR and CDR2 is FQNEAQ in the germline V gene (reference sequence). The CDR3 sequence is 17 residues long. V lost 1 base and J lost 2; bases outside the gene matches: 9. The CDR3 sequence is CASSLVPTSGVPYEQYF. The CDR3 DNA reads as TGTGCCAGCAGCTTAGTTCCGACTAGCGGCGTCCCCTACGAGCAGTACTTC.

This clone was found once. The gene calls are TRBV9 and TRBJ2-7, with 11 bases aligning to TRBD2. The trim removed 3 bases at V and 5 bases at J, leaving 10 bases unmatched. The CDR3 consists of 16 residues. Looked up from germline, CDR1 is SGDLS and CDR2 is YYNGEE. CDR3 in amino acids: CASSGGIAGGQNEQYF. CDR3 coding DNA: TGTGCCAGCAGCGGAGGGATAGCGGGAGGGCAAAACGAGCAGTACTTC.

The V call is TRBV19, the J call TRBJ1-4; 7 nucleotides line up with TRBD1. This CDR3 spans 20 amino acids. J gave up 0 bases and V 5 bases, and 18 bases lay outside the gene matches. CDR1 is LNHDA, CDR2 SQIVND, per germline (reference sequence). Here the CDR3 reads CASSGAWDSVPLTTNEKLFF. Written as DNA, the CDR3 is TGTGCCAGTAGTGGGGCTTGGGACAGCGTACCCCTAACAACTAATGAAAAACTGTTTTTT. The full variable domain, completed using reference TRBV19 and TRBJ1-4, is DGGITQSPKYLFRKEGQNVTLSCEQNLNHDAMYWYRQDPGQGLRLIYYSQIVNDFQKGDIAEGYSVSREKKESFPLTVTSAQKNPTAFYLCASSGAWDSVPLTTNEKLFFGSGTQLSVL.

The rearrangement links TRBV11-2 to TRBJ2-7; 7 bases align to TRBD2. This CDR3 region has 15 residues. CDR1 and CDR2 from the germline V gene are SGHAT and FQNNGV. V trimming: 7 bases; J trimming: 7 bases; junction bases outside the gene matches: 16. DNA of the CDR3: TGTGCCAGCACCCAGGAGGGGAGGGCCCAAGGGGAGCAGTACTTC. Amino acid sequence: CASTQEGRAQGEQYF.

The chain joins TRBV30 to TRBJ1-1; no clear D gene. This CDR3 spans 15 amino acids. Germline assignment: CDR1 GTSNPN and CDR2 SVGIG (reference sequence). Trimming shortened V by 0 bases and J by 0 bases, and 11 bases separated the two germline ends. CDR3 bases: TGTGCCTGGAGTGTGAATCTCGGGCTGAACACTGAAGCTTTCTTT. Protein: CAWSVNLGLNTEAFF.

V usage is TRBV29-1 and J usage is TRBJ1-1; D is uncertain. The CDR3 is made up of 13 amino acids. The germline V gene encodes CDR1 SQVTM and CDR2 ANQGSEA. V lost 7 bases and J lost 4, with 16 bases in between. The CDR3 nucleotides read TGCAGCGCCTCCCCCGAAGCCCTCACTGAAGCTTTCTTT. It translates to CSASPEALTEAFF.

This chain connects TRBV28 to TRBJ1-3; the D gene is possibly TRBD1 (5 bases). This CDR3 has 17 amino acids. The V gene lost 1 base and the J gene lost 3 bases, with 16 bases spanning the gap. Germline values: CDR1 MDHEN, CDR2 SYDVKM. This CDR3 reads CASSLYPGGKSGNTIYF. The CDR3 coding sequence is TGTGCCAGCAGTTTATACCCCGGGGGGAAAAGTGGAAACACCATATATTTT. Together with reference TRBV28 and TRBJ1-3, the CDR3 gives the full variable domain: DVKVTQSSRYLVKRTGEKVFLECVQDMDHENMFWYRQDPGLGLRLIYFSYDVKMKEKGDIPEGYSVSREKKERFSLILESASTNQTSMYLCASSLYPGGKSGNTIYFGEGSWLTVV.

This chain connects TRBV6-1 to TRBJ1-2; 10 nucleotides agree with TRBD1. V lost 2 bases, J lost 5 bases, and 20 bases stayed unmatched. The CDR3 consists of 20 residues. Germline V gene data show CDR1 as MNHNS and CDR2 as SASEGT. The CDR3: CASSEKAPGQGTHYPYGYTF. The CDR3, as DNA: TGTGCCAGCAGTGAAAAGGCGCCGGGACAGGGGACACACTACCCTTATGGCTACACCTTC.

The chain recombines TRBV4-3 with TRBJ2-5, with 15 bases identical to TRBD2. CDR3 length: 17 residues. Unmatched junction bases numbered 7, after V lost 3 bases and J lost 5 bases. Germline CDR1 is LGHNA and CDR2 is YSLEER. The CDR3 reads CASSHGGLAGGDETQYF. Here the CDR3 DNA reads TGCGCCAGCAGCCATGGGGGACTAGCGGGGGGAGACGAGACCCAGTACTTC.

This chain connects TRBV5-1 to TRBJ2-3; 7 bases fit TRBD2. In germline, CDR1 is SGHRS, CDR2 YFSETQ. J gave up 3 bases and V 0 bases, and 4 bases lay outside the gene matches. The CDR3 contains 15 residues. The chain's CDR3 is CASSLGEGLTDTQYF. The DNA for the CDR3 is TGCGCCAGCAGCTTGGGGGAGGGCTTAACAGATACGCAGTATTTT.

The CDR3 nucleotides are TGTGCCAGCAGCGAACTAGCTTCGAGCTCCTACAATGAGCAGTTCTTC. Encoded protein: CASSELASSSYNEQFF. This chain joins TRBV7-2 and TRBJ2-1; a weak D match, TRBD2 (6 bases). CDR1 SGHTA and CDR2 FQGNSA come from the germline V gene. V was shortened by 5 bases and J by 0 bases, with 14 bases between the two germline ends. The CDR3 runs to 16 residues.

The CDR3 loop reads CASSPNCYSNQPQHF. The CDR3 DNA sequence: TGTGCCAGCAGCCCGAACTGTTATAGCAATCAGCCCCAGCATTTT. This chain joins TRBV7-8 and TRBJ1-5; D is unclear. Germline CDR1 and CDR2: SGHVS and FQNEAQ. The CDR3 contains 15 residues. V lost 5 bases to trimming and J lost 0 bases, with 11 bases between them.

The chain is built from TRBV18 and TRBJ2-7, with 7 bases matching TRBD2. This CDR3 is built from 15 residues. CDR1 is KGHSH, CDR2 LQKENI, per germline. With 4 bases clipped from V and 3 bases from J, the junction kept 9 bases outside the gene matches. Written as DNA, the CDR3 is TGTGCCAGCTCACGGGGGGGACTGGGATACTACGAGCAGTACTTC. As protein: CASSRGGLGYYEQYF.

The chain combines TRBV5-4 with TRBJ1-2; D is unclear. CDR3 length: 15 amino acids. V lost 4 bases and J 4 bases, leaving 17 bases between the germline ends. Per germline, CDR1 SGHNT and CDR2 YYREEE (reference sequence). The CDR3 region is CASSLRVPVIYGYTF. CDR3 nucleotide sequence: TGTGCCAGCAGCCTCCGCGTCCCCGTTATCTATGGCTACACCTTC.

The rearrangement joins TRBV30 to TRBJ1-1, with 8 nucleotides matching TRBD1. The junction had 12 bases not matched to a gene; V was cut back by 4 bases and J by 11 bases. The germline V gene encodes CDR1 GTSNPN and CDR2 SVGIG (reference sequence). The CDR3 has 13 residues. CDR3 sequence reads: CAWILTGVGRAFF. Here the CDR3 DNA reads TGTGCCTGGATTTTGACAGGGGTCGGAAGGGCTTTCTTT.

The rearrangement uses TRBV5-1 and TRBJ2-1; 8 bases map to TRBD2. Germline CDR1 reads SGHRS; CDR2 reads YFSETQ. Trimming cost V 3 bases and J 10 bases; bases outside gene matches: 18. The length of the CDR3 is 17 residues. The CDR3 loop reads CASSSRFTSGYVEEQFF. CDR3 nucleotide sequence: TGCGCCAGCAGCTCCCGTTTTACTAGCGGATACGTTGAAGAGCAGTTCTTC.

The gene calls are TRBV27 and TRBJ1-4, with 10 positions matching TRBD1. CDR1 is MNHEY and CDR2 is SMNVEV in the germline V gene (reference sequence). The CDR3 runs to 13 residues. The junction had 7 bases not matched to a gene; V was cut back by 6 bases and J by 12 bases. The CDR3, as DNA: TGTGCCAGCAGCCCGGGACAGGGGTGGGAACTGTTTTTT. Translation gives CASSPGQGWELFF.

The chain recombines TRBV6-1 with TRBJ1-1; 7 positions agree with TRBD1. CDR3 length: 14 amino acids. The V and J ends lost 5 bases and 6 bases, in that order; junction bases with no gene match: 9. Germline CDR1 and CDR2: MNHNS and SASEGT. The CDR3: CASSHYYRGAEAFF. The CDR3 coding sequence is TGTGCCAGCAGTCATTATTACAGGGGCGCTGAAGCTTTCTTT.

The chain combines TRBV6-5 with TRBJ2-3; D might be TRBD1 (6 bases). V was trimmed by 6 bases and J by 4 bases, leaving 17 bases between them. Germline V CDR1 and CDR2: MNHEY, SVGAGI. CDR3 length: 15 residues. The CDR3 coding sequence is TGTGCCAGCAGCCCCTACCGGCCAGGGGCAGATACGCAGTATTTT. Protein: CASSPYRPGADTQYF.

The rearrangement links TRBV5-8 to TRBJ1-1, with D unresolved. V lost 4 bases to trimming and J lost 3 bases, with 10 bases between them. Germline loops: CDR1 SGHTS, CDR2 YDEGEE. CDR3 length: 13 residues. The chain's CDR3 is CASSRTRDTEAFF. In DNA form, the CDR3 reads TGTGCCAGCAGCCGTACGCGGGACACTGAAGCTTTCTTT.

The chain has TRBV30 and TRBJ2-1; 12 bases map to TRBD2. V gave up 3 bases and J gave up 8 bases; unmatched junction bases: 17. This CDR3 is 18 amino acids long. CDR1 and CDR2 from the germline V gene are GTSNPN and SVGIG (reference sequence). CDR3 DNA sequence: TGTGCCTGGAGCCCGACTAGCGGGAGACGGGTTCGGTTGGATGAGCAGTTCTTC. This sequence encodes CAWSPTSGRRVRLDEQFF.

CDR3 loop: CASSLVVSSYNEQFF. The CDR3 DNA reads as TGTGCCAGCAGCTTAGTCGTGAGCTCCTACAATGAGCAGTTCTTC. This rearrangement joins TRBV7-9 to TRBJ2-1; no reliable D call. The CDR3 sequence is 15 residues long. Germline assignment: CDR1 SEHNR and CDR2 FQNEAQ (reference sequence). The ends were cut back, 1 base at V and 0 bases at J, with 7 bases in the middle.